Described below is a single TCR beta chain sequence and its context. TCRdb keeps only in-frame clones here, not all; method: immunoSEQ multiplex PCR. Of tens of thousands of clones listed, just under 90% are singletons. The data stem from a study of OX40 agonist ivuxolimab in advanced cancers. For the study at large: Participants, 82.7% male, averaged around 64 years of age, ranging from about 23 to 79. Treatment received earlier with anti-PD-1, anti-PD-L1 or anti-CTLA-4 agents was allowed, and 40% had some.

The CDR3 totals 14 residues. V was pared by 4 bases and J by 2 bases, with 9 bases between. Germline CDR1 reads MNHEY; CDR2 reads SMNVEV (reference sequence). The source material was CD4+ or CD8+ T cells sorted from blood, sampled in a trial of the OX40 agonist ivuxolimab. This clonotype originated in an adult with an advanced solid tumor such as melanoma, head and neck, liver or kidney cancer. The V call is TRBV27, the J call TRBJ1-3; weak D call: TRBD1 (5 bases). The CDR3, as DNA: TGTGCCAGCAGTTCGGGGGTGACTGGAAACACCATATATTTT. Translated, it gives CASSSGVTGNTIYF.